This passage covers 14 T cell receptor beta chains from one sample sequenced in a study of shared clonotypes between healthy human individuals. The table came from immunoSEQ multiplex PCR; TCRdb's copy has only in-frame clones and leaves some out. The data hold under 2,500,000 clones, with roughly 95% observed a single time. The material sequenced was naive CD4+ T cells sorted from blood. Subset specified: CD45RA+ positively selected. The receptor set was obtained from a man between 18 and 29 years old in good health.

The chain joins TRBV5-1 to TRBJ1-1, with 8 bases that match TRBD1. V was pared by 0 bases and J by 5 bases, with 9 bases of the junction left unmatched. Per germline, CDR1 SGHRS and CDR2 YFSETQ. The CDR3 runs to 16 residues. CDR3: CASSLVGAGGYTEAFF. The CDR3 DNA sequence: TGCGCCAGCAGCTTGGTCGGTGCAGGGGGCTATACTGAAGCTTTCTTT.

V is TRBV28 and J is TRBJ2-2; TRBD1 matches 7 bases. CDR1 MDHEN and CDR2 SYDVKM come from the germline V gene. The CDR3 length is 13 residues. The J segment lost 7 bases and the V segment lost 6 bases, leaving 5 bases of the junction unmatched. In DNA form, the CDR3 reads TGTGCCAGCAGGTACAGGGGTAGCGGGGAGCTGTTTTTT. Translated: CASRYRGSGELFF. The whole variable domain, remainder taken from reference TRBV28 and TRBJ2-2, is DVKVTQSSRYLVKRTGEKVFLECVQDMDHENMFWYRQDPGLGLRLIYFSYDVKMKEKGDIPEGYSVSREKKERFSLILESASTNQTSMYLCASRYRGSGELFFGEGSRLTVL.

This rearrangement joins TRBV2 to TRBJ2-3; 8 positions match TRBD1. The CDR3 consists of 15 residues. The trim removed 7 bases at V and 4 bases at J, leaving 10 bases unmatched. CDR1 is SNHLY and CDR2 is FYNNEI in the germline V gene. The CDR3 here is CASTIGQGWSDTQYF. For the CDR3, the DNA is TGTGCCAGCACCATAGGACAGGGTTGGTCAGATACGCAGTATTTT.

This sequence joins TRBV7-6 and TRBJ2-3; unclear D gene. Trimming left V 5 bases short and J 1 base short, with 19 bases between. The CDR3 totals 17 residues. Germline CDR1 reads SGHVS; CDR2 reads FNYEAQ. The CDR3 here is CASSQLTRSGRTDTQYF. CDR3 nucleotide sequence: TGTGCCAGCAGCCAACTAACTCGTTCCGGACGCACAGATACGCAGTATTTT.

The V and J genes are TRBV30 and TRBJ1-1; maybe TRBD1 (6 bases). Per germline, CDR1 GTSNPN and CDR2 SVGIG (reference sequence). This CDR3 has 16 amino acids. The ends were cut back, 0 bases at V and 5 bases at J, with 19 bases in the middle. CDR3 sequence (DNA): TGTGCCTGGAGTGTAATACTTAGGAGGGGGAGGACTGAAGCTTTCTTT. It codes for CAWSVILRRGRTEAFF.

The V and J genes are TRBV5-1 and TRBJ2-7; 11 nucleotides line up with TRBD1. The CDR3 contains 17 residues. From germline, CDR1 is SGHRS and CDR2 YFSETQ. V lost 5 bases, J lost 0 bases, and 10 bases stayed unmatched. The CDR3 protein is CASRTGTGGSSSYEQYF. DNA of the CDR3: TGCGCCAGCAGGACCGGGACAGGGGGGTCGAGCTCCTACGAGCAGTACTTC.

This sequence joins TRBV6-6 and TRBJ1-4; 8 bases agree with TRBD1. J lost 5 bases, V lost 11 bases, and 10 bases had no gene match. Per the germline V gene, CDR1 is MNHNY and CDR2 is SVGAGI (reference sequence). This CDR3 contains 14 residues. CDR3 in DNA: TGTGCCGTCACAGGGGGGGCAGGGAATGAAAAACTGTTTTTT. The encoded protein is CAVTGGAGNEKLFF.

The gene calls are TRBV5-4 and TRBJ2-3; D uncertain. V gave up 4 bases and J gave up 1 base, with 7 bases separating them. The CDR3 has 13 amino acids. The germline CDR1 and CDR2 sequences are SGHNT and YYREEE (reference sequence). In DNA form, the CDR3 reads TGTGCCAGCAGCGGCGACCGCACAGATACGCAGTATTTT. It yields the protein CASSGDRTDTQYF. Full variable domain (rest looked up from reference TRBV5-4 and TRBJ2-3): ETGVTQSPTHLIKTRGQQVTLRCSSQSGHNTVSWYQQALGQGPQFIFQYYREEENGRGNFPPRFSGLQFPNYSSELNVNALELDDSALYLCASSGDRTDTQYFGPGTRLTVL.

The CDR3 DNA is TGTGCCAGCAGTTTACTAGGATCCGGGGAGCTGTTTTTT. Amino acid sequence: CASSLLGSGELFF. The V call is TRBV27, the J call TRBJ2-2; D gene unclear. Germline CDR1 and CDR2: MNHEY and SMNVEV (reference sequence). Trimming shortened V by 2 bases and J by 6 bases, and 7 bases separated the two germline ends. The CDR3 length is 13 residues.

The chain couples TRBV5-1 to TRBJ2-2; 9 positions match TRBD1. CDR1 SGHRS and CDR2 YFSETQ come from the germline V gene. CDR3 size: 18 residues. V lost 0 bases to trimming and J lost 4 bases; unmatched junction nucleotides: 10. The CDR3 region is CASSLVRDRVVPTGELFF. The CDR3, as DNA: TGCGCCAGCAGCTTGGTCCGGGACAGGGTAGTCCCCACCGGGGAGCTGTTTTTT.

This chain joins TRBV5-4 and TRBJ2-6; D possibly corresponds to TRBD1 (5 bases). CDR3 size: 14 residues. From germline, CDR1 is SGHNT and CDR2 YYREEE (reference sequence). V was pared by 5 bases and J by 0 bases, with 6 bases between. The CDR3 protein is CASRQDSGANVLTF. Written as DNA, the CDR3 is TGTGCCAGCAGACAGGACTCTGGGGCCAACGTCCTGACTTTC. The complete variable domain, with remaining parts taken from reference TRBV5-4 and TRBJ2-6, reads ETGVTQSPTHLIKTRGQQVTLRCSSQSGHNTVSWYQQALGQGPQFIFQYYREEENGRGNFPPRFSGLQFPNYSSELNVNALELDDSALYLCASRQDSGANVLTFGAGSRLTVL.

As DNA, the CDR3 is TGTGCCAGCAGCAAAAGGACTGGGACCTCCCACAAGGAGACCCAGTACTTC. The encoded protein is CASSKRTGTSHKETQYF. The rearrangement joins TRBV21-1 to TRBJ2-5. TRBV21-1 is reported as a pseudogene. The CDR3 has 17 amino acids.

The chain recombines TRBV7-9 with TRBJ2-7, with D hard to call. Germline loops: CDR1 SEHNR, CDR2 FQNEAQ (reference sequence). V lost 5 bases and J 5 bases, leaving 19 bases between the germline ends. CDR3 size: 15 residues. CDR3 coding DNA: TGTGCCAGCAGCGAGTGGAGTAGGGAATCGGACGAGCAGTACTTC. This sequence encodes CASSEWSRESDEQYF.

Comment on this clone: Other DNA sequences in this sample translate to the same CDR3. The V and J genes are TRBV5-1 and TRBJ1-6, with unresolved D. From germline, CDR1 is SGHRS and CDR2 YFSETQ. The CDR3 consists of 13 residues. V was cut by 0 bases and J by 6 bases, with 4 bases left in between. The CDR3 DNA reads TGCGCCAGCAGCTTGGGGGGTAATTCACCCCTCCACTTT. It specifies CASSLGGNSPLHF.